The clone carrying this T cell receptor beta chain has a count of ten or more. Its target is not known. TCRdb recomputed calls from the 5' RACE reads with MiXCR, one row per CDR3 protein. This table has 200,000 to 250,000 distinct CDR3 sequences, 6.5% to 8.5% appearing once. The sample originates from a study of T cells after yellow fever vaccination. Study-level information: The authors prepared low-cell-number fractions using SMART-Seq v4 Ultra Low Input. Study results and limitations: Researchers cautioned that FACS-sorted repertoires could harbor abundant clonotypes contaminating from the bulk population.

Germline CDR1 and CDR2: KGHDR and SFDVKD. The CDR3 contains 14 residues. Trimming shortened V by 5 bases and J by 0 bases, and 7 bases separated the two germline ends. This chain connects TRBV24-1 to TRBJ2-1; D is perhaps TRBD1 (6 bases). The receptor was isolated from a man aged 25-45 years who received the YFV17D yellow fever vaccine. Source: CD4+ T cells sorted from PBMCs, taken 15 days after the yellow fever booster vaccination. The CDR3 DNA is TGTGCCACCAGTGCAGGGGACTCCTACAATGAGCAGTTCTTC. This codes for CATSAGDSYNEQFF.